The 17 T cell receptor beta chains in this list originate from one sample, sequenced in a study of T cells in Graves' hyperthyroidism and ophthalmopathy. Template material for amplifying TCR beta CDR3 regions consisted of RNA transcripts. Carried out on the TCR CDR3, a first-round RT-PCR used the HTBI primer set. TCRdb reprocessed the multiplex PCR reads with MiXCR, giving one entry per CDR3 protein. The table lists a few hundred thousand distinct CDR3 sequences, roughly a sixth of them singletons. Sample: blood. Receptors originate from a woman aged 40 to 55 with Graves' ophthalmopathy.

In this sample, this clonotype turned up many times. The V call is TRBV3-1, the J call TRBJ2-2; the D is unclear. Germline CDR1 reads LGHDT; CDR2 reads YNNKEL (reference sequence). The CDR3 sequence is 15 residues long. V lost 0 bases and J 0 bases, leaving 5 bases between the germline ends. For the CDR3, the DNA is TGTGCCAGCAGCCAAGAGTACACGAACACCGGGGAGCTGTTTTTT. As protein: CASSQEYTNTGELFF.

This clonotype was observed many times. The rearrangement links TRBV10-3 to TRBJ2-1; 11 bases align to TRBD2. The V and J ends lost 5 bases and 6 bases, in that order; junction bases with no gene match: 9. CDR1 and CDR2 from the germline V gene are ENHRY and SYGVKD. The CDR3 has 16 amino acids. The CDR3 loop reads CAISKNSGRALNEQFF. The CDR3 DNA reads TGTGCCATCAGTAAGAATAGCGGGAGGGCCCTCAATGAGCAGTTCTTC.

V gene TRBV7-9 combines with J gene TRBJ1-3; D might be TRBD1 (6 bases). The germline CDR1 and CDR2 sequences are SEHNR and FQNEAQ (reference sequence). V was clipped by 0 bases and J by 5 bases, with 11 bases between them. CDR3 size: 15 residues. Here the CDR3 DNA reads TGTGCCAGCAGCTTAGCGGCGGGGGCCCGAAACACCATATATTTT. The encoded protein is CASSLAAGARNTIYF.

This clonotype has ten or more counts. V is TRBV15 and J is TRBJ1-3, with D unclear. V was clipped by 2 bases and J by 0 bases, with 11 bases between them. CDR3 length: 16 residues. Per germline, CDR1 LNHNV and CDR2 YYDKDF (reference sequence). Here the CDR3 reads CATSRQELSSGNTIYF. CDR3 DNA sequence: TGTGCCACCAGCAGACAGGAACTCAGCTCTGGAAACACCATATATTTT.

This clonotype was detected ten times or more. The gene calls are TRBV11-2 and TRBJ2-1, with D unclear. The ends were cut back, 2 bases at V and 0 bases at J, with 11 bases in the middle. Per germline, CDR1 SGHAT and CDR2 FQNNGV. The length of the CDR3 is 16 residues. The CDR3 sequence is CASSLSSPSSYNEQFF. CDR3 DNA sequence: TGTGCCAGCAGCTTAAGCAGCCCAAGCTCCTACAATGAGCAGTTCTTC.

This clonotype was seen many times. The chain couples TRBV28 to TRBJ1-3, with D possibly matching TRBD1 (5 bases). Trimming pared 5 bases from V and 0 bases from J, leaving 14 bases between. Germline CDR1 MDHEN, CDR2 SYDVKM. The CDR3 length is 16 residues. This CDR3 is CASSPQVSSSGNTIYF. CDR3 sequence (DNA): TGTGCCAGCAGTCCACAGGTCTCGAGCTCTGGAAACACCATATATTTT.

This clonotype appeared many times. The rearrangement uses TRBV5-1 and TRBJ2-1; D gene unclear. Germline-derived CDR1 and CDR2 are SGHRS and YFSETQ. The CDR3 runs 15 residues. The germline V and J ends were trimmed by 0 bases and 2 bases, with 9 bases remaining between them. CDR3 nucleotide sequence: TGCGCCAGCAGCTTGGCGGACGGACCCTACAATGAGCAGTTCTTC. Its protein is CASSLADGPYNEQFF.

This clonotype was seen at least ten times. J is TRBJ2-3 and V is TRBV20-1, with 9 bases that match TRBD2. V was pared by 1 base and J by 9 bases, with 14 bases of the junction left unmatched. There are 16 residues in the CDR3. Germline CDR1 reads DFQATT; CDR2 reads SNEGSKA (reference sequence). The CDR3, as DNA: TGCAGTGCTAGAGGGAGGTCTAGCGGGGTGGGGGCCACGCAGTATTTT. It is translated as CSARGRSSGVGATQYF.

This clonotype was seen a few times. The chain combines TRBV28 with TRBJ2-6, with a weak D call TRBD2 (5 bases). Trimming took 4 bases from V and 1 from J, leaving 17 bases between them. This CDR3 has 18 residues. The V gene's germline CDR1 is MDHEN and CDR2 SYDVKM. The CDR3 here is CASSSGLGSYSGANVLTF. CDR3 sequence (DNA): TGTGCCAGCAGTTCTGGGTTAGGGAGTTATTCTGGGGCCAACGTCCTGACTTTC.

At least ten counts were recorded for this clonotype. The J gene is TRBJ2-7, the V gene TRBV28; D call uncertain. Trimming took off 3 bases at V and 5 bases at J, with 17 bases between the two ends. There are 15 residues in the CDR3. Germline values: CDR1 MDHEN, CDR2 SYDVKM. DNA of the CDR3: TGTGCCAGCAGTTTTAGAGGACGCCGTACTGACGAGCAGTACTTC. Translation: CASSFRGRRTDEQYF. The variable domain in full, with the rest retrieved from reference TRBV28 and TRBJ2-7, is DVKVTQSSRYLVKRTGEKVFLECVQDMDHENMFWYRQDPGLGLRLIYFSYDVKMKEKGDIPEGYSVSREKKERFSLILESASTNQTSMYLCASSFRGRRTDEQYFGPGTRLTVT.

This clonotype was counted a few times. V gene TRBV14 combines with J gene TRBJ2-1; tentative D call: TRBD1 (5 bases). The CDR3 runs 14 residues. Trimming removed 4 bases at V and 8 bases at J, with 15 bases between. The germline V gene has CDR1 SGHDN and CDR2 FVKESK. CDR3 sequence reads: CASSPPYKGYEQFF. The CDR3, as DNA: TGTGCCAGCAGCCCCCCGTATAAGGGGTATGAGCAGTTCTTC.

The V call is TRBV6-1, the J call TRBJ2-5; 8 bases agree with TRBD1. CDR3 length equals 16 residues. J was trimmed by 5 bases and V by 2 bases; bases with no gene match: 10. Germline CDR1 reads MNHNS; CDR2 reads SASEGT. DNA for the CDR3: TGTGCCAGCAGTGAATATAGGGGAACAGGGGGTGAGACCCAGTACTTC. It is translated as CASSEYRGTGGETQYF.

V gene TRBV5-1 combines with J gene TRBJ1-1, with D unresolved. Between the trimmed V and J ends, which lost 1 base and 1 base, there was a span of 8 bases. Germline CDR1 and CDR2: SGHRS and YFSETQ. The CDR3 length is 14 residues. The CDR3 spells CASSLLWGNTEAFF. CDR3 sequence (DNA): TGCGCCAGCAGCTTGCTATGGGGGAACACTGAAGCTTTCTTT.

This chain uses TRBV2 with TRBJ1-5; 7 bases are a match to TRBD1. After removal of 2 bases from V and 2 bases from J, the junction contained 9 bases not matched to a gene. From germline, CDR1 is SNHLY and CDR2 FYNNEI. The CDR3 is 17 residues long. The DNA of the CDR3 is TGTGCCAGCAGTGAACTGACAGGGAGGACGGGCAATCAGCCCCAGCATTTT. Translated, it gives CASSELTGRTGNQPQHF.

This clonotype was seen more than once but under ten times. The CDR3 nucleotides are TGCGCCAGCAGCCAAGTGCCGGGAAAATCCTACGAGCAGTACTTC. Its protein is CASSQVPGKSYEQYF. The rearrangement links TRBV4-1 to TRBJ2-7; D possibly corresponds to TRBD2 (5 bases). Germline CDR1 and CDR2: MGHRA and YSYEKL. The CDR3 consists of 15 residues. Trimming pared 1 base from V and 1 base from J, leaving 11 bases between.

The chain carries TRBV5-1 and TRBJ2-3; TRBD1 matches 8 bases. After removal of 0 bases from V and 6 bases from J, the junction contained 9 bases not matched to a gene. The germline gives CDR1 SGHRS, CDR2 YFSETQ. The CDR3 spans 16 residues. In DNA form, the CDR3 reads TGCGCCAGCAGCTTGGCCCAAACAGGGGGGCGGGATACGCAGTATTTT. Translation gives CASSLAQTGGRDTQYF.

At least ten counts were recorded for this clonotype. This chain connects TRBV18 to TRBJ1-1; D gene unclear. With 0 bases removed from V and 2 bases from J, the gap between germline ends came to 7 bases. CDR1 and CDR2 from the germline V gene are KGHSH and LQKENI. This CDR3 is built from 14 residues. The CDR3, as DNA: TGTGCCAGCTCACCACCGGTGGAAAACACTGAAGCTTTCTTT. Translated, it gives CASSPPVENTEAFF.